The 26 T cell receptor beta chains listed next were all sequenced from one sample in a study of cytomegalovirus exposure and HLA in healthy donors. 60 Vbeta and 13 Jbeta primers were used in PCR. Using immunoSEQ multiplex PCR, the repertoire was profiled, and TCRdb retains in-frame clones only, with some absent. In the table there are some 120,000 clones, 83% of which are singletons. Sample: PBMCs. The receptor set was obtained from a woman aged 40 to 50 in good health and CMV-seropositive.

The chain links TRBV6-5 to TRBJ2-1; maybe TRBD1 (5 bases). This CDR3 has 15 amino acids. Germline V gene lookup returns CDR1 MNHEY and CDR2 SVGAGI. V was trimmed by 5 bases and J by 7 bases, leaving 18 bases between them. The CDR3 coding sequence is TGTGCCAGCAGTACCGCCCCCAAAAGGGGAAATGAGCAGTTCTTC. Translated, it gives CASSTAPKRGNEQFF.

The CDR3: CASSIDLGFEQYF. The CDR3 nucleotides are TGTGCCAGTAGTATAGATCTCGGGTTTGAGCAGTACTTC. The chain links TRBV19 to TRBJ2-7, with D hard to call. Germline values: CDR1 LNHDA, CDR2 SQIVND (reference sequence). This CDR3 contains 13 residues. V was clipped by 0 bases and J by 7 bases, with 10 bases between them.

This clone was counted a single time. V and J are TRBV28 and TRBJ2-7, with 9 bases lining up with TRBD2. Germline CDR1 is MDHEN and CDR2 is SYDVKM. Germline trimming cut 6 bases from V and 2 bases from J; bases unmatched to any gene: 17. The CDR3 loop spans 18 amino acids. The CDR3 DNA reads TGTGCCAGCAGCCTGGACAGGACCCAACTAGCGGGTGCCTACGAGCAGTACTTC. Amino acid sequence: CASSLDRTQLAGAYEQYF.

The rearrangement links TRBV6-1 to TRBJ2-1; D is unresolved. CDR3 size: 16 residues. Trimming cost V 1 base and J 7 bases, with 17 bases left between them. CDR1 and CDR2 from the germline V gene are MNHNS and SASEGT. CDR3 DNA: TGTGCCAGCAGTGAAGACTTCCGCCAGGAAGGAAATGAGCAGTTCTTC. Translated: CASSEDFRQEGNEQFF.

V gene TRBV7-3 combines with J gene TRBJ1-4; maybe TRBD1 (5 bases). The V gene's germline CDR1 is SGHTA and CDR2 FQGTGA. This CDR3 has 15 residues. V lost 3 bases, J lost 5 bases, and 13 bases lay in between. CDR3 residues: CASSLKYRPNEKLFF. Written as DNA, the CDR3 is TGTGCCAGCAGCTTGAAATACAGGCCAAATGAAAAACTGTTTTTT.

This clone was seen a single time. The genes are TRBV5-1 and TRBJ2-3, with D possibly TRBD1 on 6 matching bases. The V gene lost 4 bases and the J gene lost 1 base, with 13 bases spanning the gap. This CDR3 has 15 residues. Germline V CDR1 and CDR2: SGHRS, YFSETQ. CDR3 nucleotides: TGCGCCAGCAGCCCACGGGACACAGGCACAGATACGCAGTATTTT. Translating it yields CASSPRDTGTDTQYF.

The chain employs TRBV28 and TRBJ2-7; 14 nucleotides line up with TRBD2. V shed 4 bases, J shed 0 bases, and the junction held 2 bases outside the gene matches. The CDR3 runs to 16 residues. Germline CDR1 MDHEN, CDR2 SYDVKM. The CDR3 is CASSSGLAGVSYEQYF. In DNA, the CDR3 is TGTGCCAGCAGTTCGGGACTAGCGGGAGTCTCCTACGAGCAGTACTTC.

This sequence joins TRBV14 and TRBJ1-4, with D possibly TRBD1 on 6 matching bases. Trimming removed 4 bases from V and 8 bases from J, with 11 bases in between. The germline gives CDR1 SGHDN, CDR2 FVKESK. This CDR3 contains 13 residues. This chain's CDR3 is CASSPGVQEKLFF. The CDR3 nucleotides are TGTGCCAGCAGCCCAGGGGTTCAGGAAAAACTGTTTTTT.

CDR3 DNA sequence: TGTGCCAGCAGTTTGGGACAGGGGGCGACCGGGGAGCTGTTTTTT. This codes for CASSLGQGATGELFF. The rearrangement joins TRBV28 to TRBJ2-2; 12 bases align to TRBD1. In germline, CDR1 is MDHEN, CDR2 SYDVKM. V was pared by 3 bases and J by 5 bases, with 1 base of the junction left unmatched. The CDR3 has 15 residues.

The rearrangement links TRBV9 to TRBJ2-3, with 12 bases identical to TRBD2. Trimming removed 2 bases from V and 6 bases from J; junction bases left unmatched: 4. The CDR3 extends over 15 amino acids. CDR1 is SGDLS, CDR2 YYNGEE, per germline. The CDR3 bases are TGTGCCAGCAGCGTTTCTAGCGGGAGGGGGGATACGCAGTATTTT. It yields the protein CASSVSSGRGDTQYF.

V and J are TRBV28 and TRBJ2-5; 10 bases agree with TRBD2. The CDR3 runs 17 residues. The trim removed 5 bases at V and 1 base at J, leaving 10 bases unmatched. Germline V gives CDR1 MDHEN, CDR2 SYDVKM. CDR3 sequence reads: CASSPTLAGDTQETQYF. CDR3 in DNA: TGTGCCAGCAGTCCAACCCTAGCGGGAGATACCCAAGAGACCCAGTACTTC.

This chain joins TRBV9 and TRBJ2-7; 7 nucleotides match TRBD1. Germline V gives CDR1 SGDLS, CDR2 YYNGEE. V lost 4 bases to trimming and J lost 3 bases; unmatched junction nucleotides: 10. The CDR3 is 15 amino acids. This chain's CDR3 is CASSTEGTDYYEQYF. CDR3 coding DNA: TGTGCCAGCAGCACAGAGGGGACAGATTACTACGAGCAGTACTTC.

The CDR3 reads CASSPQGSGNTIYF. CDR3 sequence (DNA): TGTGCCAGCAGCCCACAGGGTTCGGGAAACACCATATATTTT. The chain is built from TRBV2 and TRBJ1-3; D might be TRBD1 (6 bases). Trimming stripped 6 bases from V and 4 bases from J, with 13 bases between. This CDR3 spans 14 amino acids. From germline, CDR1 is SNHLY and CDR2 FYNNEI.

This rearrangement joins TRBV5-8 to TRBJ1-5; D call uncertain. CDR3 length: 12 residues. Trimming left V 2 bases short and J 9 bases short, with 9 bases between. Germline lookup yields CDR1 SGHTS and CDR2 YDEGEE. The CDR3 DNA sequence: TGTGCCAGCAGCTTCGATCGGGGGCCCCAGCATTTT. It encodes CASSFDRGPQHF.

The chain carries TRBV28 and TRBJ1-3, with 8 bases matching TRBD1. Germline assignment: CDR1 MDHEN and CDR2 SYDVKM. Losses at the gene ends were 4 bases for V and 2 bases for J; bases not matched to a gene: 1. The CDR3 length is 14 residues. CDR3: CASSSTGAGNTIYF. CDR3 DNA: TGTGCCAGCAGTTCGACAGGGGCTGGAAACACCATATATTTT. The full variable domain, rest sourced from reference TRBV28 and TRBJ1-3, is DVKVTQSSRYLVKRTGEKVFLECVQDMDHENMFWYRQDPGLGLRLIYFSYDVKMKEKGDIPEGYSVSREKKERFSLILESASTNQTSMYLCASSSTGAGNTIYFGEGSWLTVV.

This chain joins TRBV7-9 and TRBJ1-2, with 8 bases fitting TRBD1. The CDR3 runs to 13 residues. With V trimmed by 4 bases and J by 5 bases, 3 bases remained unmatched. CDR1 and CDR2 from the germline V gene are SEHNR and FQNEAQ (reference sequence). The CDR3 spells CASSSRQGYGYTF. CDR3 bases: TGTGCCAGCAGCTCACGACAGGGGTATGGCTACACCTTC.

This rearrangement joins TRBV5-4 to TRBJ2-5; 10 positions match TRBD2. Germline V gene sequence: CDR1 SGHNT, CDR2 YYREEE (reference sequence). With V trimmed by 4 bases and J by 1 base, 7 bases remained unmatched. The CDR3 has 16 residues. CDR3 coding DNA: TGTGCCAGCAGCCCCGGGGCTAGCGGGGGCCAAGAGACCCAGTACTTC. It codes for CASSPGASGGQETQYF. Full variable domain (outside the CDR3, taken from reference TRBV5-4 and TRBJ2-5): ETGVTQSPTHLIKTRGQQVTLRCSSQSGHNTVSWYQQALGQGPQFIFQYYREEENGRGNFPPRFSGLQFPNYSSELNVNALELDDSALYLCASSPGASGGQETQYFGPGTRLLVL.

V usage is TRBV5-1 and J usage is TRBJ2-4, with 11 bases lining up with TRBD2. This CDR3 has 19 residues. Trimming removed 0 bases from V and 0 bases from J; junction bases left unmatched: 8. In germline, CDR1 is SGHRS, CDR2 YFSETQ. CDR3 sequence: CASSLGTSGSGLAKNIQYF. The CDR3 bases are TGCGCCAGCAGCTTGGGTACTAGCGGGAGTGGGCTAGCCAAAAACATTCAGTACTTC.

In its sample, this clone was seen a few times. The CDR3 DNA reads TGTGCCAGCAGCCAAGACGGACTAGCGGGAGTCGTGGGGGAGCAGTACTTC. As protein: CASSQDGLAGVVGEQYF. The V gene is TRBV14, the J gene TRBJ2-7; 13 nucleotides align to TRBD2. With V trimmed by 0 bases and J by 7 bases, 9 bases remained unmatched. Germline CDR1 SGHDN, CDR2 FVKESK. The CDR3 covers 17 residues.

The V gene is TRBV2, the J gene TRBJ2-7; TRBD1 is a possible D gene (6 bases). The germline V and J ends were trimmed by 6 bases and 0 bases, with 12 bases remaining between them. The CDR3 runs 14 residues. Per germline, CDR1 SNHLY and CDR2 FYNNEI. As DNA, the CDR3 is TGTGCCAGCAGCGGGGACACGGGCTCCTACGAGCAGTACTTC. As protein: CASSGDTGSYEQYF.

The chain joins TRBV4-2 to TRBJ2-5; TRBD1 matches at 9 bases. The germline V gene encodes CDR1 LGHNA and CDR2 YNFKEQ. Trimming at V came to 1 base and at J to 4 bases, leaving 1 base not matched to a gene. The CDR3 contains 14 residues. For the CDR3, the DNA is TGTGCCAGCAGCCAAGCGGGACAGGGAGAGACCCAGTACTTC. It yields the protein CASSQAGQGETQYF.

V and J are TRBV27 and TRBJ2-3, with TRBD2 matching over 8 bases. The CDR3 is 14 residues long. Germline CDR1 and CDR2: MNHEY and SMNVEV (reference sequence). The junction had 8 bases not matched to a gene; V was cut back by 7 bases and J by 5 bases. The CDR3 DNA reads TGTGCCAGCATGGGGACTAGAGAGTTAGATACGCAGTATTTT. It codes for CASMGTRELDTQYF.

J is TRBJ1-1 and V is TRBV29-1, with 7 positions matching TRBD1. CDR1 is SQVTM and CDR2 is ANQGSEA in the germline V gene. The CDR3 totals 13 residues. Unmatched junction bases numbered 3, after V lost 1 base and J lost 4 bases. CDR3 sequence reads: CSVEGQGVTEAFF. Written as DNA, the CDR3 is TGCAGCGTTGAAGGCCAGGGGGTCACTGAAGCTTTCTTT.

This sequence joins TRBV6-5 and TRBJ1-3, with a weak D call TRBD1 (6 bases). V lost 2 bases to trimming and J lost 2 bases, with 13 bases between them. The CDR3 sequence is 16 residues long. Germline CDR1 reads MNHEY; CDR2 reads SVGAGI. Here the CDR3 reads CASSYRPGGPGNTIYF. The CDR3 DNA sequence: TGTGCCAGCAGTTACCGGCCGGGGGGGCCTGGAAACACCATATATTTT.

The rearrangement links TRBV28 to TRBJ1-2, with D perhaps TRBD1 (5 bases). From germline, CDR1 is MDHEN and CDR2 SYDVKM. CDR3 length: 12 residues. V was trimmed by 5 bases and J by 2 bases, leaving 6 bases between them. The chain's CDR3 is CASSPGNYGYTF. The CDR3 DNA follows: TGTGCCAGCAGTCCAGGGAACTATGGCTACACCTTC.

The chain combines TRBV30 with TRBJ2-7, with 8 bases lining up with TRBD2. V trimming: 4 bases; J trimming: 3 bases; junction bases outside the gene matches: 5. The germline CDR1 and CDR2 sequences are GTSNPN and SVGIG (reference sequence). The CDR3 length is 13 residues. CDR3 in amino acids: CAWNMGLDYEQYF. CDR3 DNA sequence: TGTGCCTGGAATATGGGACTAGACTACGAGCAGTACTTC.